This T cell receptor beta chain came from a study of blood T cell repertoires in COVID-19. Clones were read by immunoSEQ multiplex PCR, and TCRdb kept only the in-frame ones, dropping some. The sample lists some 300,000 clones, approximately 91% seen once, with 1% in the top ten. The study assigned cohorts using participant-reported clinical history. CDR3 size: 14 residues. V dropped 4 bases and J dropped 3; count of bases not matched to a gene: 4. CDR1 is SGHRS and CDR2 is YFSETQ in the germline V gene. Sequencing input: PBMCs or T cells enriched from blood (not recorded which). The rearrangement joins TRBV5-1 to TRBJ2-5; TRBD2 matches 9 bases. The TCR comes from a woman aged 25 to 39 who had recovered from COVID-19. The CDR3 region is CASSGSGGKETQYF. CDR3 nucleotide sequence: TGCGCCAGCAGCGGGAGCGGGGGGAAAGAGACCCAGTACTTC.